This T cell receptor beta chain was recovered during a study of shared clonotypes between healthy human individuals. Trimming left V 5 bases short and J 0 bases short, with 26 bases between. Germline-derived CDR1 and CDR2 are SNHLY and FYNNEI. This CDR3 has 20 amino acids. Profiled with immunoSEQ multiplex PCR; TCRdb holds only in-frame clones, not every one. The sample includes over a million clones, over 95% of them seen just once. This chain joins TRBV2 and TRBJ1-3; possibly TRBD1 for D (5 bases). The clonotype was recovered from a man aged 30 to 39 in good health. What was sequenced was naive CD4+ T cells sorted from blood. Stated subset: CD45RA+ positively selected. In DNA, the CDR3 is TGTGCCAGCAGTCTAGGTGGGGTTTGGCAGGGAAGCCGCTCTGGAAACACCATATATTTT. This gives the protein CASSLGGVWQGSRSGNTIYF.